These 10 T cell receptor beta chains were all obtained from the same sample, sequenced in a study of T cell responses to AZD1222 COVID-19 vaccine (dated by TCRdb to the early 2020s). The time point label, read with the paper, signifies: about 28 days (+/-7) after the second vaccine dose. Preparation of the library involved the immunoSEQ multiplex PCR assay. TCRdb limited this immuneACCESS table to in-frame rearrangements with V and J called. A share of clones is missing; checked studies link under half to unresolved V genes, and the rest is unexplained. For this sample the table gives about 160,000 clones, of which around 89% were detected only once. Clones ranked in the top ten supply 4.3% of the sample. Sequences were derived from peripheral blood, sampled 28 days after the second AZD1222 dose. The receptors here all came from an adult who received the AZD1222 COVID-19 vaccine.

This clone was counted only a few times. This sequence joins TRBV29-1 and TRBJ2-1; D gene uncertain. This CDR3 contains 14 residues. In germline, CDR1 is SQVTM, CDR2 ANQGSEA. Trimming left V 4 bases short and J 0 bases short, with 10 bases between. The CDR3 DNA is TGCAGCGTTGTCGACTCGAGCTCCTACAATGAGCAGTTCTTC. It encodes CSVVDSSSYNEQFF.

The rearrangement uses TRBV4-1 and TRBJ2-7, with 8 positions matching TRBD1. Per germline, CDR1 MGHRA and CDR2 YSYEKL. V lost 2 bases to trimming and J lost 2 bases; unmatched junction nucleotides: 5. The CDR3 runs to 15 residues. For the CDR3, the DNA is TGCGCCAGCAGCCAATCGGGACAGGTGACCTACGAGCAGTACTTC. Residues: CASSQSGQVTYEQYF.

The CDR3: CASSPSVGGIFF. CDR3 nucleotide sequence: TGTGCCAGCAGTCCTTCCGTAGGCGGAATTTTCTTT. The gene calls are TRBV25-1 and TRBJ1-1; D unresolved. With 5 bases removed from V and 13 bases from J, the gap between germline ends came to 17 bases. Per germline, CDR1 MGHDK and CDR2 SYGVNS. The CDR3 has 12 amino acids.

The chain combines TRBV25-1 with TRBJ2-3, with 7 bases matching TRBD2. This CDR3 is 17 amino acids long. Germline CDR1 and CDR2: MGHDK and SYGVNS. Trimming at V came to 1 base and at J to 0 bases, leaving 7 bases not matched to a gene. The CDR3 region is CASSESRTSSSTDTQYF. CDR3 bases: TGTGCCAGCAGTGAATCTCGGACTAGTTCTAGCACAGATACGCAGTATTTT.

In DNA form, the CDR3 reads TGTGCCAGCAGTTACTCGATTGACCGCAGCTCCTACGAGCAGTACTTC. It is translated as CASSYSIDRSSYEQYF. The chain combines TRBV6-5 with TRBJ2-7; D ambiguous. V lost 0 bases to trimming and J lost 0 bases, with 12 bases between them. Germline CDR1 MNHEY, CDR2 SVGAGI. There are 16 residues in the CDR3.

The chain recombines TRBV27 with TRBJ2-2; D unclear. The CDR3 length is 15 residues. V was trimmed by 5 bases and J by 1 base, leaving 11 bases between them. Germline assignment: CDR1 MNHEY and CDR2 SMNVEV (reference sequence). Here the CDR3 DNA reads TGTGCCAGCAGTCCGTGGGCAGAGAACACCGGGGAGCTGTTTTTT. Its protein is CASSPWAENTGELFF.

This clone appeared a single time. This chain connects TRBV5-1 to TRBJ2-2; 9 bases align to TRBD1. The CDR3 extends over 20 amino acids. J lost 4 bases, V lost 6 bases, and 22 bases had no gene match. Germline CDR1 and CDR2: SGHRS and YFSETQ. The CDR3 region is CASTPAIGGLGTGTTGELFF. In DNA form, the CDR3 reads TGCGCCAGCACCCCCGCAATCGGGGGGTTGGGGACAGGGACCACCGGGGAGCTGTTTTTT.

The genes are TRBV7-8 and TRBJ2-7; no definite D call. Germline-derived CDR1 and CDR2 are SGHVS and FQNEAQ. V shed 5 bases and J shed 2 bases, with 16 bases lying between them. This CDR3 spans 15 amino acids. The CDR3 here is CASSQKQDAAYEQYF. CDR3 DNA: TGTGCCAGCAGCCAGAAGCAGGACGCAGCCTACGAGCAGTACTTC.

The J gene is TRBJ1-2, the V gene TRBV6-5, with D perhaps matching TRBD1 (6 bases). The V gene lost 7 bases and the J gene lost 4 bases, with 19 bases spanning the gap. This CDR3 region has 15 residues. Germline CDR1 and CDR2: MNHEY and SVGAGI. The CDR3 DNA reads as TGTGCCAGCAAGGGGGGGACGGAAGCCCGCTATGGCTACACCTTC. Its translation: CASKGGTEARYGYTF.

This chain links TRBV13 with TRBJ1-5; tentative D call: TRBD1 (6 bases). CDR1 is PRHDT, CDR2 FYEKMQ, per germline (reference sequence). Deletions cut 2 bases from V and 0 bases from J, with 11 bases between. The CDR3 has 16 residues. DNA of the CDR3: TGTGCCAGCAGCTTAAGACAGGAGGGTAGCAATCAGCCCCAGCATTTT. It codes for CASSLRQEGSNQPQHF.